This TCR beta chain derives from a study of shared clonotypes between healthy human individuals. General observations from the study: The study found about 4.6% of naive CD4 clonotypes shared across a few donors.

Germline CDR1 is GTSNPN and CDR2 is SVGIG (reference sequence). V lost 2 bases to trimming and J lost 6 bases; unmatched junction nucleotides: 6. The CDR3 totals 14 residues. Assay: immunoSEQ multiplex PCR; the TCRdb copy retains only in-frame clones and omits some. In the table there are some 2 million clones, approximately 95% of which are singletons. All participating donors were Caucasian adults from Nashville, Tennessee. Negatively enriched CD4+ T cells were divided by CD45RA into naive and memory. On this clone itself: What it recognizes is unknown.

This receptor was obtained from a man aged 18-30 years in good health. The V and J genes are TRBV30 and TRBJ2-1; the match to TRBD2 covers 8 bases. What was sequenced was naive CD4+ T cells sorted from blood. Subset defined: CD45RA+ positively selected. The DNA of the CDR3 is TGTGCCTGGAGTTCCGGGACTAGTATCAATGAGCAGTTCTTC. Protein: CAWSSGTSINEQFF.